The entry below gives a single TCR beta chain sequence along with its context. The data were obtained in a study of blood T cells in healthy people across ages. CDR3 length: 13 residues. Germline V CDR1 and CDR2: SGHDT, YYEEEE. V shed 2 bases and J shed 15 bases, with 18 bases lying between them. The second PCR ran about 6 to 12 cycles with a sample-barcoded 5' primer and J-beta primers. TCRdb ran MiXCR on the 5' RACE reads and lists one entry per CDR3 protein. This table has roughly 1.4 million distinct CDR3 sequences, approximately 60% appearing once. The rearrangement links TRBV5-6 to TRBJ2-1; D assignment may be TRBD1 or TRBD2 (5 bases each). The receptor was isolated from a man aged 18 to 29 in good health. Sequencing input: blood. The CDR3 here is CASSFSDRDPGFF. CDR3 sequence (DNA): TGTGCCAGCAGCTTTTCGGACCGGGACCCTGGGTTCTTC.